These T cell receptor beta chains were read from a single sample in a study of T cell responses to AZD1222 COVID-19 vaccine. Profiled with immunoSEQ multiplex PCR; TCRdb holds only in-frame clones, not every one. The repertoire has about 82,000 clones, over 75% of them found once; the top ten carry 12%. The sample consisted of peripheral blood, taken 28 days after the second AZD1222 dose. These receptors were obtained from an adult who received the AZD1222 COVID-19 vaccine. Both conserved end residues are trimmed from each CDR3. Each record gives: V gene, J gene, CDR3 protein.

TRBV13	TRBJ2-1	ASSPRTGLAGGISYNEQF
TRBV28	TRBJ2-2	ASSLNFGELF
TRBV10-1	TRBJ1-5	ASSRDRDQPQH
TRBV18	TRBJ1-3	ASSPVERGTGNTIY
TRBV3-1/TRBV3-2	TRBJ1-3	ASSLQGSGNTIY
TRBV3-1/TRBV3-2	TRBJ1-6	ASSTRTPPLH
TRBV5-5	TRBJ1-3	ASSLEQHSHTIY
TRBV9	TRBJ2-2	ASSRKGQGFPGELF
TRBV11-2	TRBJ1-5	ASSPPGFNQPQH
TRBV2	TRBJ2-3	ASGVPSGGNTDTQY
TRBV9	TRBJ2-1	ASSPPGQLNNEQF
TRBV7-3	TRBJ2-2	ASSLTLAGVSGELF
TRBV27	TRBJ2-7	ASSPEGNHEQY
TRBV24-1	TRBJ2-1	ATSESLAVYNEQF
TRBV7-2	TRBJ2-1	ASSLDTSGHNEQF
TRBV11-2	TRBJ1-1	ASSPSAVGAF
TRBV28	TRBJ1-2	ASSLPGQGLYGYT
TRBV27	TRBJ1-3	ASSRNKGGGSGNTIY
TRBV7-2	TRBJ2-7	ASSLAGTGTYEQY
TRBV2	TRBJ2-5	ASSLQETQY
TRBV28	TRBJ1-5	ASSSDVPVPQH
TRBV9	TRBJ1-1	ASSVAAGGTEAF
TRBV7-9	TRBJ2-3	ATRLGSTDTQY
TRBV3-1/TRBV3-2	TRBJ2-1	ASSQAELAGAGEQF
TRBV5-1	TRBJ2-1	ASSLDPTRPHEQF
TRBV6-5	TRBJ1-4	ASSSQGVGEKLF
TRBV14	TRBJ1-2	ASSHSTNYGYT
TRBV5-1	TRBJ2-1	ASRLWGEPHNEQF
TRBV27	TRBJ1-5	ASSLRQGLNQPQH
TRBV6-6	TRBJ1-1	ASRIRGVGEAF
TRBV10-3	TRBJ1-1	AISEGQGRGSTEAF